These T cell receptor beta chains were read from a single sample in a study of a mutant IDH1 vaccine in newly diagnosed glioma. The repertoire was sequenced with immunoSEQ multiplex PCR; TCRdb's copy has only in-frame clones and lacks some. Among 35,000 to 45,000 clones listed, around 83% were seen once. These TCRs' antigens remain unknown. The material sequenced was PBMCs, taken from a glioma patient whose treatment included an IDH1 peptide vaccine. All receptors come from a woman aged 50 to 65 with glioma. The CDR3 runs from the conserved cysteine through the conserved F or W. The D gene is left open where the match is weak. Expanded clones get a size class; other rows say once, few or many, or leave the size out.

D gene,clone size,J gene,V gene,CDR3 protein,CDR3 DNA
NA,NA,TRBJ2-7,TRBV2,CASSVNVRDEQYF,TGTGCCAGCAGTGTTAATGTCCGGGACGAGCAGTACTTC
NA,NA,TRBJ1-4,TRBV10-3,CAISEGEKLFF,TGTGCCATCAGTGAGGGAGAAAAACTGTTTTTT
NA,NA,TRBJ2-7,TRBV7-3,CASSLKFSDLYEQYF,TGTGCCAGCAGCTTAAAGTTCTCCGACCTTTACGAGCAGTACTTC
NA,NA,TRBJ2-7,TRBV15,CATSRDPLYEQYF,TGTGCCACCAGCAGAGACCCCCTCTACGAGCAGTACTTC
NA,NA,TRBJ2-3,TRBV6-5,CASGTLTDTQYF,TGTGCCAGCGGGACTCTCACAGATACGCAGTATTTT
NA,NA,TRBJ1-2,TRBV29-1,CSVYRAYGYTF,TGCAGCGTGTACAGGGCCTATGGCTACACCTTC
NA,NA,TRBJ2-1,TRBV7-2,CASSSFGGGEQFF,TGTGCCAGCAGCTCTTTTGGGGGCGGTGAGCAGTTCTTC
NA,NA,TRBJ2-5,TRBV2,CASSENSRETQYF,TGTGCCAGCAGTGAAAACAGCCGGGAGACCCAGTACTTC
TRBD1,few,TRBJ1-1,TRBV7-2,CASSLYQKGAAFF,TGTGCCAGCAGCTTATATCAGAAGGGGGCCGCTTTCTTT
NA,NA,TRBJ2-2,TRBV5-4,CASSLPPNTGELFF,TGTGCCAGCAGCTTACCCCCCAACACCGGGGAGCTGTTTTTT
NA,once,TRBJ1-2,TRBV6-6,CASMGQDIEGYTF,TGTGCCAGCATGGGGCAGGACATAGAAGGCTACACCTTC
NA,NA,TRBJ1-3,TRBV19,CASSIHRPSGNTIYF,TGTGCCAGTAGTATCCACAGGCCCTCTGGAAACACCATATATTTT
NA,NA,TRBJ2-3,TRBV4-3,CASSQGGGAVTDTQYF,TGCGCCAGCAGCCAAGGGGGCGGGGCGGTCACAGATACGCAGTATTTT
NA,NA,TRBJ1-1,TRBV19,CASSPHLQKMNTEAFF,TGTGCCAGTAGTCCGCATTTACAGAAGATGAACACTGAAGCTTTCTTT
NA,NA,TRBJ1-1,TRBV19,CASSSRQVSNTEAFF,TGTGCCAGTAGTTCCCGACAGGTATCGAACACTGAAGCTTTCTTT
NA,few,TRBJ2-7,TRBV7-6,CASSPRTAKYEQYF,TGTGCCAGCAGCCCCCGGACGGCTAAGTACGAGCAGTACTTC
NA,NA,TRBJ2-4,TRBV13,CASSSVLAKNIQYF,TGTGCCAGCAGCTCAGTTCTAGCCAAAAACATTCAGTACTTC
NA,NA,TRBJ2-5,TRBV7-8,CASSLRWGGGETQYF,TGTGCCAGCAGCTTACGCTGGGGAGGAGGGGAGACCCAGTACTTC
NA,NA,TRBJ2-5,TRBV10-1,CASSRRTEEIETQYF,TGCGCCAGCAGTAGAAGGACGGAGGAAATCGAGACCCAGTACTTC
NA,NA,TRBJ2-7,TRBV7-6,CASSPTGGLSYEQYF,TGTGCCAGCAGCCCGACCGGGGGGCTGTCCTACGAGCAGTACTTC
NA,few,TRBJ1-2,TRBV14,CASSPPEPYGYTF,TGTGCCAGCAGCCCTCCGGAACCCTATGGCTACACCTTC
TRBD2,NA,TRBJ2-1,TRBV6-5,CASSIAGGNEQFF,TGTGCCAGCAGTATAGCGGGGGGGAATGAGCAGTTCTTC
NA,NA,TRBJ2-5,TRBV6-1,CASNGNTVETQYF,TGTGCCAGCAACGGTAACACAGTCGAGACCCAGTACTTC
NA,once,TRBJ1-1,TRBV5-1,CASSFRVNTEAFF,TGCGCCAGCAGCTTCAGGGTGAACACTGAAGCTTTCTTT
NA,NA,TRBJ2-2,TRBV19,CASSSGSVPTGELFF,TGTGCCAGTAGTTCCGGTAGCGTCCCCACCGGGGAGCTGTTTTTT
TRBD2,NA,TRBJ2-5,TRBV5-4,CASSKKLAGGQETQYF,TGTGCCAGCAGCAAAAAACTAGCGGGGGGACAAGAGACCCAGTACTTC
TRBD2,NA,TRBJ2-2,TRBV30,CAWSVLAGVGELFF,TGTGCCTGGAGTGTACTAGCGGGGGTCGGGGAGCTGTTTTTT
NA,NA,TRBJ1-1,TRBV5-4,CASSTTGRTEAFF,TGTGCCAGCAGCACTACAGGGAGGACTGAAGCTTTCTTT
TRBD1,NA,TRBJ1-1,TRBV5-1,CASSLAGGYSEAFF,TGCGCCAGCAGCTTAGCAGGGGGCTATTCTGAAGCTTTCTTT
NA,once,TRBJ2-7,TRBV11-3,CASSFMATYEQYF,TGTGCCAGCAGCTTCATGGCGACCTACGAGCAGTACTTC
TRBD1,NA,TRBJ2-2,TRBV30,CAWRAGQGNTGELFF,TGTGCCTGGAGGGCTGGACAGGGGAACACCGGGGAGCTGTTTTTT
NA,NA,TRBJ1-4,TRBV6-5,CASSWQQTNEKLFF,TGTGCCAGCAGCTGGCAGCAAACTAATGAAAAACTGTTTTTT
NA,NA,TRBJ2-1,TRBV11-2,CASSRTSIGNEQFF,TGTGCCAGCAGCCGCACTAGCATTGGTAATGAGCAGTTCTTC
NA,NA,TRBJ2-6,TRBV30,CACAGANVLTF,TGTGCCTGTGCGGGGGCCAACGTCCTGACTTTC
NA,NA,TRBJ2-3,TRBV29-1,CSVDAQTGRKDTQYF,TGCAGCGTTGATGCCCAAACAGGGAGGAAAGATACGCAGTATTTT
TRBD1,NA,TRBJ1-4,TRBV11-2,CASSPGDREKLFF,TGTGCCAGCAGCCCGGGGGACAGGGAAAAACTGTTTTTT
NA,few,TRBJ1-1,TRBV9,CASIGGSNTEAFF,TGTGCCAGCATTGGGGGATCGAACACTGAAGCTTTCTTT
NA,few,TRBJ1-6,TRBV19,CASREVVDSPLHF,TGTGCCAGTAGGGAGGTCGTGGACTCACCCCTCCACTTT
NA,NA,TRBJ1-4,TRBV18,CASSYDRFGDGNNEKLFF,TGTGCCAGCTCATACGATCGATTTGGGGACGGAAATAATGAAAAACTGTTTTTT
NA,once,TRBJ1-5,TRBV18,CASSPMGDQPQHF,TGTGCCAGCTCACCAATGGGTGATCAGCCCCAGCATTTT
TRBD1,NA,TRBJ2-3,TRBV5-1,CASSVSGGTDTQYF,TGCGCCAGCAGCGTCTCAGGGGGTACAGATACGCAGTATTTT
TRBD1,NA,TRBJ2-3,TRBV7-9,CASSLTFSGQPTGDTQYF,TGTGCCAGCAGCTTAACGTTCTCGGGACAGCCCACAGGGGATACGCAGTATTTT
NA,NA,TRBJ2-5,TRBV28,CASSSSGDQYF,TGTGCCAGCAGTTCCTCAGGTGACCAGTACTTC
NA,NA,TRBJ2-7,TRBV7-4,CASSFRRQLSSYEQYF,TGTGCCAGCAGCTTCAGGCGACAGCTGAGCTCCTACGAGCAGTACTTC
NA,NA,TRBJ1-5,TRBV5-6,CASSLWQAGKGQPQHF,TGTGCCAGCAGCTTGTGGCAGGCGGGCAAGGGTCAGCCCCAGCATTTT
NA,NA,TRBJ2-7,TRBV7-2,CASSIYRNSYEQYF,TGTGCCAGCAGCATTTACAGGAACTCCTACGAGCAGTACTTC
TRBD1,NA,TRBJ1-6,TRBV27,CASRDRAYSPLHF,TGTGCCAGCAGGGACAGGGCTTATTCACCCCTCCACTTT
TRBD2,NA,TRBJ2-6,TRBV4-2,CASSQAASGGVSGANVLTF,TGTGCCAGCAGCCAAGCGGCTAGCGGGGGAGTCTCTGGGGCCAACGTCCTGACTTTC